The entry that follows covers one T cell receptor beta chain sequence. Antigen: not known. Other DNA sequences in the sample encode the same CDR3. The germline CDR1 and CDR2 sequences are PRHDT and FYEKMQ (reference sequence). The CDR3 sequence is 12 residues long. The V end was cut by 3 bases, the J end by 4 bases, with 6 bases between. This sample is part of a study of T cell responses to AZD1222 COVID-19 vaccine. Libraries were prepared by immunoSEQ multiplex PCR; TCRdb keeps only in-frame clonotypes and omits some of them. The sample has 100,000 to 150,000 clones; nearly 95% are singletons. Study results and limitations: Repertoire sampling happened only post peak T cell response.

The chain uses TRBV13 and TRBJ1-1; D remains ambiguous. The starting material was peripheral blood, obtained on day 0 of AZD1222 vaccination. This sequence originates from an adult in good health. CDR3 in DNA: TGTGCCAGCAGCTTCGGCGGCACTGAAGCTTTCTTT. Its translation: CASSFGGTEAFF.